This paragraph reports one T cell receptor (beta chain). Its antigen remains unidentified. The data originate from a study of T-cell memory formation after mild COVID-19. Study at large: Among the donors, TCR clusters were largely specific to each donor. Study-wide findings and caveats: CD4/CD8 balance held among clones contracting day 15 to 85, and later expanders leaned CD4+. Mainly CM and EM harbored the contracting CD4+ clones; mainly EMRA harbored the CD8+ ones.

TCRdb redid the calling of the 5' RACE reads with MiXCR, one entry per CDR3 protein. The sample records a few hundred thousand distinct CDR3 sequences, about 21% being singletons. CDR3 length: 15 residues. CDR1 SEHNR and CDR2 FQNEAQ come from the germline V gene (reference sequence). The V and J ends lost 5 bases and 4 bases respectively, with 17 bases between them. The TCR was taken from an adult woman who had mild COVID-19 (a few samples of this study predate the infection). Cell type and time point are not known. The sequenced sample consisted of PBMCs or a T cell subset sorted from them (not recorded which). This sequence joins TRBV7-9 and TRBJ2-5, with a tentative D call TRBD2 (5 bases). The DNA of the CDR3 is TGTGCCAGCAGCATCCGGGATTACCGCGGAGAGACCCAGTACTTC. It is translated as CASSIRDYRGETQYF.